This T cell receptor (beta chain) was sequenced in a study of OX40 agonist ivuxolimab in advanced cancers. The CDR3 runs 15 residues. Germline V gives CDR1 LGHNA, CDR2 YSLEER. The V and J ends lost 0 bases and 6 bases respectively, with 12 bases between them. TCRdb keeps only in-frame clones here, not all; method: immunoSEQ multiplex PCR. The profile shows approximately 28,000 clones, 91% of them singletons. V and J are TRBV4-3 and TRBJ1-5; D is ambiguous. The receptor comes from an adult with an advanced solid tumor such as melanoma, head and neck, liver or kidney cancer. The sequencing used CD4+ or CD8+ T cells sorted from blood, collected in a trial of the OX40 agonist ivuxolimab. The CDR3 reads CASSQDGSVGQPQHF. CDR3 nucleotides: TGCGCCAGCAGCCAAGATGGATCCGTCGGTCAGCCCCAGCATTTT.